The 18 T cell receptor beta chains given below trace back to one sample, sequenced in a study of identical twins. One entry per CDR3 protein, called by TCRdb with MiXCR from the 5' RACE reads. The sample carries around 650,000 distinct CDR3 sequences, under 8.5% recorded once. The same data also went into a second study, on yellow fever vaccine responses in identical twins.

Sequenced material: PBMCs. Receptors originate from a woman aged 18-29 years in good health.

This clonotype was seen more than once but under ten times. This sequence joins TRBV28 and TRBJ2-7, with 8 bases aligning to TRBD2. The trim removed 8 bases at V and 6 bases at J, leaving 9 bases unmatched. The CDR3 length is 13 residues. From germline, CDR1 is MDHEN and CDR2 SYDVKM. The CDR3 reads CASSHGGAAEQYV. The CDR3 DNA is TGTGCCAGCTCCCACGGGGGGGCGGCCGAGCAGTACGTC.

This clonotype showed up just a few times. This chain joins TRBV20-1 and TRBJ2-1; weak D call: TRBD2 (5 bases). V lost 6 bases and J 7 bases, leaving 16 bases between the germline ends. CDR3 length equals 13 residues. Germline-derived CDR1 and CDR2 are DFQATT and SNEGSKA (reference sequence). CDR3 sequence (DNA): TGCAGTGCGAGGGCCTCTAACTCGAATGAGCAGTTCTTC. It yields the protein CSARASNSNEQFF.

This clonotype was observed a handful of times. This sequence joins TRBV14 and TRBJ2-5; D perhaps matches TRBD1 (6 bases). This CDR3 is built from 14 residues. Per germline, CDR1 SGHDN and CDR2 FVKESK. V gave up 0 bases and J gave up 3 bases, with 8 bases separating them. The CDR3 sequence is CASSQDSGEETQYF. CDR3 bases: TGTGCCAGCAGCCAAGATTCAGGGGAAGAGACCCAGTACTTC.

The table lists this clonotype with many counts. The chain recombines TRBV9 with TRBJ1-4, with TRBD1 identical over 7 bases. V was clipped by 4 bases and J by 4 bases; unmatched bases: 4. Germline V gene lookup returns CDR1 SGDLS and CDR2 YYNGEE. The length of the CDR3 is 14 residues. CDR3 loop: CASSSRDSNEKLFF. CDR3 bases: TGTGCCAGCAGCAGCCGGGACAGTAATGAAAAACTGTTTTTT.

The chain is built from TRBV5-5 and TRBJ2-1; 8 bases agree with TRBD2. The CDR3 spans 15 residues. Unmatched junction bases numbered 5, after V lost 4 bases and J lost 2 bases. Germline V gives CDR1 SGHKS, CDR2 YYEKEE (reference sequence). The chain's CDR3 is CASSGFSGTYNEQFF. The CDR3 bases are TGTGCCAGCAGCGGATTTAGCGGGACCTACAATGAGCAGTTCTTC.

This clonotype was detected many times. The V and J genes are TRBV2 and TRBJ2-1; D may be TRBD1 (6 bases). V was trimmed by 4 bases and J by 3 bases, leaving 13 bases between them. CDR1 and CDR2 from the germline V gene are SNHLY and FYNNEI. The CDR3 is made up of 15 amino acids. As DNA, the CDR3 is TGTGCCAGCAGTGGGGGGCAAGGGGGCTACAATGAGCAGTTCTTC. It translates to CASSGGQGGYNEQFF.

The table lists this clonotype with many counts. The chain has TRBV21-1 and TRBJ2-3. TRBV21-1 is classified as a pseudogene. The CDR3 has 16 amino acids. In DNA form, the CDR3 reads TGTGCCAGCAGCAAAGCTAGGCAGGAAAAGACAGATACGCAGTATTTT. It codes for CASSKARQEKTDTQYF.

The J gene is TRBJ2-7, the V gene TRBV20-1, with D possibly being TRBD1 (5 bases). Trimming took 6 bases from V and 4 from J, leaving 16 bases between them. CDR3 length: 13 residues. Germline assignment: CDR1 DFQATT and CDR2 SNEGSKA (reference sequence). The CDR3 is CSATTDSLYEQYF. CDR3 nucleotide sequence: TGCAGTGCAACGACTGACAGTCTTTACGAGCAGTACTTC.

CDR3 nucleotide sequence: TGCAGTGCTAAGCTCCGGGCCACGAACACTGAAGCTTTCTTT. Residues: CSAKLRATNTEAFF. The V and J genes are TRBV20-1 and TRBJ1-1, with D uncertain. From germline, CDR1 is DFQATT and CDR2 SNEGSKA (reference sequence). V was trimmed by 4 bases and J by 1 base, leaving 13 bases between them. The CDR3 consists of 14 residues.

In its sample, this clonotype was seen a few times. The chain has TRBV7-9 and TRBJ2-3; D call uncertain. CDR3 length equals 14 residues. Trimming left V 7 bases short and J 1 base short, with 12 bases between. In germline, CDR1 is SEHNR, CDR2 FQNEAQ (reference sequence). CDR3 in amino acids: CASTSGVGTDTQYF. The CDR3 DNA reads TGTGCCAGCACCTCTGGAGTCGGCACAGATACGCAGTATTTT.

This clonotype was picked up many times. The CDR3 is CASSPLILGLANNEQFF. The CDR3 DNA reads as TGTGCCAGCAGCCCGCTCATCCTTGGACTAGCGAACAATGAGCAGTTCTTC. The chain is built from TRBV7-2 and TRBJ2-1; 9 bases line up with TRBD2. V gave up 5 bases and J gave up 5 bases; unmatched junction bases: 13. Per germline, CDR1 SGHTA and CDR2 FQGNSA. The length of the CDR3 is 17 residues.

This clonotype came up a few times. The CDR3 loop reads CASSSKGSGDEQFF. CDR3 nucleotides: TGTGCCAGCAGTTCAAAGGGGAGTGGGGATGAGCAGTTCTTC. The chain combines TRBV12-3 or TRBV12-4 with TRBJ2-1, with D possibly being TRBD1 or TRBD2 (5 bases each). V lost 4 bases and J lost 8, with 15 bases in between. The CDR3 sequence is 14 residues long.

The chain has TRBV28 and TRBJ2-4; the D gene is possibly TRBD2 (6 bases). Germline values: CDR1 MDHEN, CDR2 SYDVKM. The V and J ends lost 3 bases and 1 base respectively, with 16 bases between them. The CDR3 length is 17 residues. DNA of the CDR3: TGTGCCAGCAGTTTGCTGCAGGGAGGTGATGCCAAAAACATTCAGTACTTC. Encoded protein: CASSLLQGGDAKNIQYF.

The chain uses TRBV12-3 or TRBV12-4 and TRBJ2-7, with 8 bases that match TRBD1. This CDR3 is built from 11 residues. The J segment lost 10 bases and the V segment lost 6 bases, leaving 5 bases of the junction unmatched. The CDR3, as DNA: TGTGCCAGCAGCAGGGACAGGATTCAGTACTTC. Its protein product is CASSRDRIQYF.

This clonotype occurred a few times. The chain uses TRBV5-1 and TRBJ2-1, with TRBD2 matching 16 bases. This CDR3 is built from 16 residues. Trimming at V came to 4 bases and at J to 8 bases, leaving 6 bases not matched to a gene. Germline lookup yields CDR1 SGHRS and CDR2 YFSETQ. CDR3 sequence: CASSLGLAGGPHEQFF. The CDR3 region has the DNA TGCGCCAGCAGCCTGGGACTAGCGGGAGGGCCGCATGAGCAGTTCTTC.

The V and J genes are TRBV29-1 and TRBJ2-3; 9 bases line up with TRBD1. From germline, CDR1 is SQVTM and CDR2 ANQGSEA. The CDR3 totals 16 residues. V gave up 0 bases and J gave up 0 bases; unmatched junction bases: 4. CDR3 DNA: TGCAGCGTTGAAGATCGCGGACAGGGGAGCACAGATACGCAGTATTTT. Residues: CSVEDRGQGSTDTQYF.

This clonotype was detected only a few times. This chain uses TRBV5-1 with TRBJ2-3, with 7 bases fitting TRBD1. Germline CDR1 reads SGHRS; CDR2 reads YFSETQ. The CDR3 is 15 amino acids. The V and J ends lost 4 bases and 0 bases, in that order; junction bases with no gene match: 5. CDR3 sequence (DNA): TGCGCCAGCAGCACCGGGACAGCTAGCACAGATACGCAGTATTTT. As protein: CASSTGTASTDTQYF. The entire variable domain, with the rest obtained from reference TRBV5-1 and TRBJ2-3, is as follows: KAGVTQTPRYLIKTRGQQVTLSCSPISGHRSVSWYQQTPGQGLQFLFEYFSETQRNKGNFPGRFSGRQFSNSRSEMNVSTLELGDSALYLCASSTGTASTDTQYFGPGTRLTVL.

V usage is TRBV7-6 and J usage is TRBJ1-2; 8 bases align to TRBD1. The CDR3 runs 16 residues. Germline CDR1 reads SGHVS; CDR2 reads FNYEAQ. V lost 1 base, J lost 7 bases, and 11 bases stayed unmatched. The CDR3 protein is CASSLVCPAGGFGYTF. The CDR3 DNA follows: TGTGCCAGCAGCTTAGTTTGCCCGGCAGGGGGCTTTGGCTACACCTTC.